Listed below are T cell receptor beta chains from one sample, sequenced in a study of T cells after posttransplantation cyclophosphamide. TCRdb's table, derived via immunoSEQ multiplex PCR, lists solely in-frame clones and lacks some. The sample includes about 6,900 clones, approximately 84% seen only once; the top ten take 26%. Sequencing used memory CD4+ T cells sorted from blood. The origin of the receptors is a woman in her fifties or sixties in good health and a related stem cell transplant donor. Both conserved end residues are part of each CDR3. D genes are given only for firm matches. Clone size is given for some rows only: seen once, a few or many times, or a class if the clone is expanded.

D gene	clone size	V gene	J gene	CDR3 protein	CDR3 DNA
.	.	TRBV2	TRBJ1-2	CASSLEGALSGYTF	TGTGCCAGCAGTCTAGAAGGAGCCCTTTCTGGCTACACCTTC
TRBD2	few	TRBV27	TRBJ2-1	CASRSRREGNNEQFF	TGTGCCAGCAGGAGTCGGCGGGAGGGTAACAATGAGCAGTTCTTC
.	.	TRBV2	TRBJ1-2	CASRLAGGYGYTF	TGTGCCAGCAGGTTGGCGGGCGGGTATGGCTACACCTTC
.	few	TRBV29-1	TRBJ1-4	CSVLTSGNEKLFF	TGCAGCGTCCTGACGTCAGGGAATGAAAAACTGTTTTTT
.	.	TRBV7-2	TRBJ2-7	CASSSMGHQGYEQYF	TGTGCCAGCAGCTCCATGGGACACCAGGGTTACGAGCAGTACTTC
.	.	TRBV30	TRBJ1-1	CAWSEPFRITEAFF	TGTGCCTGGAGTGAGCCTTTCAGGATCACTGAAGCTTTCTTT
TRBD1	.	TRBV5-4	TRBJ2-2	CASSTGQGRNAGELFF	TGTGCCAGCAGCACGGGACAGGGGCGAAACGCCGGGGAGCTGTTTTTT
TRBD2	.	TRBV11-1	TRBJ2-1	CASSHGRAVNNEQFF	TGTGCCAGCAGCCACGGGAGGGCCGTCAACAATGAGCAGTTCTTC
.	.	TRBV5-1	TRBJ2-2	CASRSGTWNTGELFF	TGCGCCAGCAGGTCCGGGACATGGAACACCGGGGAGCTGTTTTTT
TRBD1	.	TRBV13	TRBJ2-4	CASSTRQGEIQYF	TGTGCCAGCAGCACCAGACAGGGTGAGATTCAGTACTTC
.	.	TRBV7-6	TRBJ1-4	CASSLGPGLGKNCFF	.
.	.	TRBV29-1	TRBJ2-5	CSVEATETQYF	TGCAGCGTTGAAGCTACGGAGACCCAGTACTTC
TRBD1	.	TRBV10-1	TRBJ1-1	CASSRDREGTEAFF	TGCGCCAGCAGCCGGGACAGGGAGGGCACTGAAGCTTTCTTT
TRBD2	.	TRBV7-2	TRBJ2-1	CASSFAGAGNEQFF	TGTGCCAGCAGCTTTGCGGGAGCTGGGAATGAGCAGTTCTTC
TRBD2	.	TRBV19	TRBJ2-3	CASSVAGVGDTQYF	TGTGCCAGTAGTGTGGCGGGGGTCGGAGATACGCAGTATTTT
TRBD1	.	TRBV5-1	TRBJ2-1	CASSLAGTGVYNEQFF	TGCGCCAGCAGCTTAGCCGGGACAGGGGTCTACAATGAGCAGTTCTTC
TRBD2	once	TRBV19	TRBJ2-2	CASSISTSGRAEAGELFF	TGTGCCAGTAGTATCTCGACTAGCGGGAGGGCCGAGGCCGGGGAGCTGTTTTTT
.	.	TRBV18	TRBJ2-5	CASSPSRETQYF	TGTGCCAGCTCACCGTCCAGAGAGACCCAGTACTTC
.	.	TRBV10-3	TRBJ1-1	CAISEQRANTEAFF	TGTGCCATCAGTGAACAGCGGGCGAACACTGAAGCTTTCTTT
.	.	TRBV2	TRBJ2-7	CASVTGLSYEQYF	TGTGCCAGCGTGACAGGCCTCTCCTACGAGCAGTACTTC
TRBD1	.	TRBV7-7	TRBJ2-1	CASSFGQGSYNEQFF	TGTGCCAGCAGCTTCGGACAGGGCTCCTACAATGAGCAGTTCTTC
TRBD2	.	TRBV6-5	TRBJ2-5	CASSRTSGRVETQYF	TGTGCCAGCAGTCGGACTAGCGGGAGGGTAGAGACCCAGTACTTC
TRBD1	.	TRBV28	TRBJ2-1	CASSIAGGGRHKNEQFF	TGTGCCAGCAGTATAGCAGGGGGCGGAAGGCACAAAAATGAGCAGTTCTTC
TRBD1	.	TRBV5-1	TRBJ2-1	CASSLVTGSSYNEQFF	TGCGCCAGCAGCTTGGTGACAGGGAGCTCCTACAATGAGCAGTTCTTC
TRBD1	.	TRBV2	TRBJ1-1	CASSPGTGMTEAFF	TGTGCCAGCTCCCCCGGGACAGGGATGACTGAAGCTTTCTTT
TRBD2	.	TRBV7-3	TRBJ2-7	CASSSGRAGRNEQYF	TGTGCCAGCAGCTCGGGGAGAGCGGGAAGGAACGAGCAGTACTTC
TRBD2	.	TRBV2	TRBJ2-3	CAYTGTSVTADTQYF	TGTGCCTACACCGGGACTAGCGTAACGGCAGATACGCAGTATTTT
.	.	TRBV14	TRBJ2-5	CASSQDRTVKETQYF	TGTGCCAGCAGCCAAGACCGGACAGTGAAAGAGACCCAGTACTTC
.	.	TRBV7-2	TRBJ2-7	CASSLITGGGGEQYF	TGTGCCAGCAGCTTAATCACGGGAGGAGGGGGAGAGCAGTACTTC
.	.	TRBV7-8	TRBJ1-4	CASSSLRSSRGGGEKLFF	TGTGCCAGCAGCTCGTTAAGGTCCTCCCGGGGCGGGGGGGAAAAACTGTTTTTT
.	.	TRBV6-5	TRBJ2-4	CASSYGESKNIQYF	TGTGCCAGCAGTTACGGAGAATCTAAAAACATTCAGTACTTC
.	.	TRBV9	TRBJ1-5	CASSRTGGRNQPQHF	TGTGCCAGCAGCAGAACCGGGGGTCGGAATCAGCCCCAGCATTTT
TRBD1	once	TRBV9	TRBJ1-3	CASSPQVGQGAGNTIYF	TGTGCCAGCAGCCCCCAAGTAGGACAGGGGGCAGGAAACACCATATATTTT
.	.	TRBV28	TRBJ1-1	CASIHLNTEAFF	TGTGCCAGCATTCATTTGAACACTGAAGCTTTCTTT
TRBD2	once	TRBV5-6	TRBJ2-7	CASSRLAAQENEQYF	TGTGCCAGCAGCCGCCTAGCGGCCCAAGAGAACGAGCAGTACTTC
TRBD2	few	TRBV7-9	TRBJ2-1	CASSSTFTGAGEVDNEQFF	TGTGCCAGCAGCTCTACATTTACTGGGGCGGGAGAAGTCGACAATGAGCAGTTCTTC
TRBD2	.	TRBV19	TRBJ2-7	CASSESGTSGYEQYF	TGTGCCAGTAGCGAATCCGGGACTAGCGGCTACGAGCAGTACTTC
.	.	TRBV18	TRBJ1-2	CASSPPDKTLYGYTF	TGTGCCAGCTCACCACCCGACAAGACATTATATGGCTACACCTTC
.	.	TRBV7-8	TRBJ1-1	CASSQIEAFF	TGTGCCAGCAGCCAGATTGAAGCTTTCTTT
TRBD1	.	TRBV29-1	TRBJ1-2	CSVDVQGDYGYTF	TGCAGCGTTGACGTCCAGGGGGACTATGGCTACACCTTC